This T cell receptor beta chain emerged from a study of control samples from healthy donors and cancer patients. V dropped 0 bases and J dropped 14; count of bases not matched to a gene: 3. CDR3 size: 12 residues. Looked up from germline, CDR1 is SGHTA and CDR2 is FQGTGA. TCRdb's table, derived via immunoSEQ multiplex PCR, lists solely in-frame clones and lacks some. Among tens of thousands of clones listed, around 87% were seen once. The chain recombines TRBV7-3 with TRBJ1-4; 7 nucleotides match TRBD1. The sample taken for sequencing was PBMCs. This sequence was found in a woman aged 45-65 years with head and neck cancer. The CDR3 region is CASSLTMGQLFF. CDR3 bases: TGTGCCAGCAGCTTAACTATGGGACAGCTGTTTTTT.